A single count supports the clone carrying this TCR beta chain. The data were obtained in a study of blood T cell repertoires in COVID-19. Repertoires were generated with immunoSEQ multiplex PCR, while TCRdb's copy carries only in-frame clones and drops some. Of 100,000 to 120,000 clones in the sample, roughly 87% are singletons; the top ten hold around 3.9%. The CDR3 runs 16 residues. J was trimmed by 0 bases and V by 2 bases; bases with no gene match: 2. Germline loops: CDR1 MNHEY, CDR2 SVGAGI. What was sequenced was peripheral blood. The receptor was isolated from a man aged 50-59 years with acute or convalescent COVID-19. The chain uses TRBV6-5 and TRBJ2-2; 8 nucleotides line up with TRBD1. The CDR3 reads CASSYRTGPNTGELFF. The CDR3 DNA reads as TGTGCCAGCAGTTACCGGACAGGGCCGAACACCGGGGAGCTGTTTTTT.